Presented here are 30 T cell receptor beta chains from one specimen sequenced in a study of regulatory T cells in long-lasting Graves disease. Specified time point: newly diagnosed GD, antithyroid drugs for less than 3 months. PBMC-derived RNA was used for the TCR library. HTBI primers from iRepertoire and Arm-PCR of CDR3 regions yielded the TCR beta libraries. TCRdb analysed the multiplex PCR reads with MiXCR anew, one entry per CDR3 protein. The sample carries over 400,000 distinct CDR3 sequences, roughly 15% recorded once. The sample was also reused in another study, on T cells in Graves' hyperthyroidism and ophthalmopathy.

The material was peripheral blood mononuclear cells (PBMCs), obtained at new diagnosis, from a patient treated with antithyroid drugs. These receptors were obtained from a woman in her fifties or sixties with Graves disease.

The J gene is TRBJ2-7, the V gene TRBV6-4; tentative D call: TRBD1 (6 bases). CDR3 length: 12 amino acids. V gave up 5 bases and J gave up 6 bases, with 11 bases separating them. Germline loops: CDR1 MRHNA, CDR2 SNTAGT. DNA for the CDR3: TGTGCCAGCAGTATACAGGGATGCGAGCAGTACTTC. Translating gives CASSIQGCEQYF.

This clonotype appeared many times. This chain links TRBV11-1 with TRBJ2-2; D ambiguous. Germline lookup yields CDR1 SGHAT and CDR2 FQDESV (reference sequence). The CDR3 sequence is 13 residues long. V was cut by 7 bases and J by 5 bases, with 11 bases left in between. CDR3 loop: CASNAGVTGELFF. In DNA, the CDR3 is TGTGCCAGCAATGCCGGCGTGACCGGGGAGCTGTTTTTT.

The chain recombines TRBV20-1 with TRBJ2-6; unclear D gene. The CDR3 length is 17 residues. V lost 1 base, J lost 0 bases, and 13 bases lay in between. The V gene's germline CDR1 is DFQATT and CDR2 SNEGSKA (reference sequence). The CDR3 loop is CSARVSLDDSGANVLTF. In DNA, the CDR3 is TGCAGTGCTAGAGTCTCGTTGGATGACTCTGGGGCCAACGTCCTGACTTTC.

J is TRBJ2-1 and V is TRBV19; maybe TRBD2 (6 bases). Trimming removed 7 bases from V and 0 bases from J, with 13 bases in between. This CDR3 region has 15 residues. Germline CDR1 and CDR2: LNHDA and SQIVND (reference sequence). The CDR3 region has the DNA TGTGCCAGTACCCCAGCGGGCTTCTCCTACAATGAGCAGTTCTTC. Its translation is CASTPAGFSYNEQFF.

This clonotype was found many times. As DNA, the CDR3 is TGTGCCAGCAGAAGAAGACTAGCGGGGGACCCACTAGCCAAAAACATTCAGTACTTC. The encoded protein is CASRRRLAGDPLAKNIQYF. V usage is TRBV6-1 and J usage is TRBJ2-4, with 12 bases aligning to TRBD2. The CDR3 contains 19 residues. CDR1 is MNHNS and CDR2 is SASEGT in the germline V gene. V trimming: 6 bases; J trimming: 0 bases; junction bases outside the gene matches: 12.

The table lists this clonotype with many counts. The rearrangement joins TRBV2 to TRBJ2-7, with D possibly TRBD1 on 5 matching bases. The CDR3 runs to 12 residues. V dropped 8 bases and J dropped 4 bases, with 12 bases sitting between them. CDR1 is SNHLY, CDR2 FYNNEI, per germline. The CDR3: CASWGRPYEQYF. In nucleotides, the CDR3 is TGTGCCAGCTGGGGCAGGCCTTACGAGCAGTACTTC.

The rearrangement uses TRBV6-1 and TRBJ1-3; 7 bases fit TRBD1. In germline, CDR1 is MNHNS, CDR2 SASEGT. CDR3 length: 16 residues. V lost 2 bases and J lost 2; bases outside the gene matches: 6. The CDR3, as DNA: TGTGCCAGCAGTGAATTCCTGACAGGGCCTGGAAACACCATATATTTT. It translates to CASSEFLTGPGNTIYF.

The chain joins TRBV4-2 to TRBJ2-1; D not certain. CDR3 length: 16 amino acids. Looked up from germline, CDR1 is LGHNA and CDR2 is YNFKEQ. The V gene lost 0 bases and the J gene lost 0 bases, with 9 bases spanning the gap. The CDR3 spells CASSQDPGYSYNEQFF. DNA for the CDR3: TGTGCCAGCAGCCAAGATCCTGGGTACTCCTACAATGAGCAGTTCTTC.

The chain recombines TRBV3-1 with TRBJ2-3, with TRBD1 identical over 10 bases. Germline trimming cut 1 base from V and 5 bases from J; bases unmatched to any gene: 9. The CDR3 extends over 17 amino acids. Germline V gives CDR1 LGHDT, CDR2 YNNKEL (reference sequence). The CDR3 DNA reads TGTGCCAGCAGCCAAGGGGTTAGACAGGGGGCCGGAGATACGCAGTATTTT. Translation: CASSQGVRQGAGDTQYF.

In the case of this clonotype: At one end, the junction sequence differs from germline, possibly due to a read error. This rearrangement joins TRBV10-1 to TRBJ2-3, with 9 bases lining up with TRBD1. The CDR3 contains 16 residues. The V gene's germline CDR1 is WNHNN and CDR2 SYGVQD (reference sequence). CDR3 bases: TGCGCCAGCAGTCCGGGACAGGGTATTTTCCCAGATGCGCAGTATTTT. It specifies CASSPGQGIFPDAQYF.

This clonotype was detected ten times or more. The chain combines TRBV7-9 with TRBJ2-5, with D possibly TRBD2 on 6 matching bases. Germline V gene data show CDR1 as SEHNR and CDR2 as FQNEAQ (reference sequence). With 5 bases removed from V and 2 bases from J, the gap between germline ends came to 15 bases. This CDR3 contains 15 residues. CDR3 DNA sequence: TGTGCCAGCAGCGCACCGGGACTCACTCAAGAGACCCAGTACTTC. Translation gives CASSAPGLTQETQYF.

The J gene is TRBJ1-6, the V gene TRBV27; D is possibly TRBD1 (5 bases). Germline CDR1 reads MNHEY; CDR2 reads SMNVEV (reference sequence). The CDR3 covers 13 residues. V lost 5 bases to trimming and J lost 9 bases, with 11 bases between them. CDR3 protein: CASSGGTLSPLHF. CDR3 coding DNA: TGTGCCAGCAGTGGCGGGACCCTTTCACCCCTCCACTTT.

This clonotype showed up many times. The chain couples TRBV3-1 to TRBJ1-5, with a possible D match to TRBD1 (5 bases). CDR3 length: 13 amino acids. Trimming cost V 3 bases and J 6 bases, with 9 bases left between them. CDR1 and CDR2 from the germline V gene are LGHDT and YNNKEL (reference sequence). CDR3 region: CASSHRGGQPQHF. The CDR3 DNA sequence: TGTGCCAGCAGCCACCGGGGCGGTCAGCCCCAGCATTTT.

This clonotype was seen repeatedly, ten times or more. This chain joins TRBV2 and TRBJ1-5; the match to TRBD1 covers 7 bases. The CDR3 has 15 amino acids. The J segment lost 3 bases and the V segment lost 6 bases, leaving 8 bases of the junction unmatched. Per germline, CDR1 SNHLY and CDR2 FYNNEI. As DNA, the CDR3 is TGTGCCAGCAGAGTCGGGACAGTCTACAATCAGCCCCAGCATTTT. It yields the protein CASRVGTVYNQPQHF.

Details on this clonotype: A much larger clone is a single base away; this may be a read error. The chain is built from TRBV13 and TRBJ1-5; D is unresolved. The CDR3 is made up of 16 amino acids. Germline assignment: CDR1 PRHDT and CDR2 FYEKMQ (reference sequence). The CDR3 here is CASSLFNGERNQSQHF. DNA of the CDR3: TGTGCCAGCAGCTTGTTTAACGGCGAGCGCAATCAGTCCCAGCATTTT.

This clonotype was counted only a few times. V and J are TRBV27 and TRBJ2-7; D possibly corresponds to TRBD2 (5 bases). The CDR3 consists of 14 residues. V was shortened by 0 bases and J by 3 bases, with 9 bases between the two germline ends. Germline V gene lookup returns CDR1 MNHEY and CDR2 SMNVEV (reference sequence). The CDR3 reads CASSLSPRGYEQYF. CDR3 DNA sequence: TGTGCCAGCAGTTTATCGCCCCGGGGCTACGAGCAGTACTTC.

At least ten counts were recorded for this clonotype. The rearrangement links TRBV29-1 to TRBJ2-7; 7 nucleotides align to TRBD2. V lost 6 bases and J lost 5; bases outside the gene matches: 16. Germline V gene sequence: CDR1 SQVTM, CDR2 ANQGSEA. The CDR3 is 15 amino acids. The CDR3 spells CSVTPGTKGTDEQYF. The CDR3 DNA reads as TGCAGCGTGACCCCCGGGACTAAGGGGACGGACGAGCAGTACTTC.

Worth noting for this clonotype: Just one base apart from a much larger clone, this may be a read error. This CDR3 is CASSYSPSGKADEQFF. CDR3 sequence (DNA): TGTGCCAGCAGTTACTCTCCTAGCGGGAAGGCCGATGAGCAGTTCTTC. V is TRBV6-5 and J is TRBJ2-1; 9 bases line up with TRBD2. CDR1 and CDR2 from the germline V gene are MNHEY and SVGAGI. The CDR3 is 16 amino acids. V was clipped by 0 bases and J by 8 bases; unmatched bases: 8.

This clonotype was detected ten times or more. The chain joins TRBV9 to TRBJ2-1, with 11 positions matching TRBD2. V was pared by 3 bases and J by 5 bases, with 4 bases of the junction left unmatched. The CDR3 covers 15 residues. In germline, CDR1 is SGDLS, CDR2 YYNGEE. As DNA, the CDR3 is TGTGCCAGCAGCGCCAGGGGACTAGCGGACAATGAGCAGTTCTTC. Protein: CASSARGLADNEQFF.

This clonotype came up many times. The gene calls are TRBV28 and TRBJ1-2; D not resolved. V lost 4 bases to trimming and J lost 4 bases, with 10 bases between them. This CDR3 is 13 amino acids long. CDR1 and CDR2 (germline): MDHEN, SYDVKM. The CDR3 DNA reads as TGTGCCAGCAGTTCGCCGCCCGGCTATGGCTACACCTTC. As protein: CASSSPPGYGYTF.

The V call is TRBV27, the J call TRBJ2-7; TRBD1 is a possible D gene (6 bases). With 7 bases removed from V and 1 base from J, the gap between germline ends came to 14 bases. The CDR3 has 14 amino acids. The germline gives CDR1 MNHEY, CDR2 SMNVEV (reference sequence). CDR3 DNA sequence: TGTGCCAGCACCTACAGGGTAGGATCCTACGAGCAGTACTTC. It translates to CASTYRVGSYEQYF.

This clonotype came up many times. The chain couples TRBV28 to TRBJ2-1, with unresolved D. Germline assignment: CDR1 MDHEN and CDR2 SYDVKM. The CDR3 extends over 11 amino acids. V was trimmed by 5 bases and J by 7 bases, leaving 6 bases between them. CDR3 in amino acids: CASSRSNEQFF. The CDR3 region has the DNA TGTGCCAGCAGTCGGTCGAATGAGCAGTTCTTC.

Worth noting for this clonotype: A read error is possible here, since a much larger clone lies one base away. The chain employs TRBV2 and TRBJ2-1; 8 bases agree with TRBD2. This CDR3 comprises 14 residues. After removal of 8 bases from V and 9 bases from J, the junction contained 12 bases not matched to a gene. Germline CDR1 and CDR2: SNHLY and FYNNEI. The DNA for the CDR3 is TGTGCCAGCGGTCGGGAGGGCCGATCCGGTGAGCAGTTCTTC. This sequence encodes CASGREGRSGEQFF.

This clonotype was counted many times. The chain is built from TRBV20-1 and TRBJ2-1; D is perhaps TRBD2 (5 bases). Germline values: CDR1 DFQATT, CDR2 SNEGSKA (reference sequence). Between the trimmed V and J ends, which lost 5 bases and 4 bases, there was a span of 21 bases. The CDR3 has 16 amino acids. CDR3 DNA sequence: TGCAGTGCTCCCACCCCGCTAGCCGTTGCTTACAATGAGCAGTTCTTC. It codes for CSAPTPLAVAYNEQFF.

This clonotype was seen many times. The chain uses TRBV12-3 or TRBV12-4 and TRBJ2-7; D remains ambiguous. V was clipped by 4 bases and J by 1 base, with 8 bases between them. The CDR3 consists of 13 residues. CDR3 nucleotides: TGTGCCAGCAGTTACGGGCAATCCTACGAGCAGTACTTC. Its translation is CASSYGQSYEQYF.

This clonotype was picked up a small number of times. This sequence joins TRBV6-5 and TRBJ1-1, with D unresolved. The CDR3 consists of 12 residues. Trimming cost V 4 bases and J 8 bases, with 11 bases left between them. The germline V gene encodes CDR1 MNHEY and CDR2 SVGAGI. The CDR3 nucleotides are TGTGCCAGCAGTTCCATTAGCTCGGAAGCTTTCTTT. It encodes CASSSISSEAFF.

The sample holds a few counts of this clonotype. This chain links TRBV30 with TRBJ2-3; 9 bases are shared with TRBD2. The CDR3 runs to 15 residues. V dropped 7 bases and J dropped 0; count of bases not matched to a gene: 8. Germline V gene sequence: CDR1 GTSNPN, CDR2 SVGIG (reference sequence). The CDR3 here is CAFPSTSGSTDTQYF. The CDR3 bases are TGTGCCTTCCCATCGACTAGCGGTAGCACAGATACGCAGTATTTT.

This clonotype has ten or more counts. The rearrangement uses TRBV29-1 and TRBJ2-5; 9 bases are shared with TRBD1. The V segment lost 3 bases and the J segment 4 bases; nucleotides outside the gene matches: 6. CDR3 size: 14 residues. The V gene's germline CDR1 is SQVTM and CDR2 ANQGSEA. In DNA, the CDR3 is TGCAGCGTTGACCAGCGACAGGGGGGAGAGACCCAGTACTTC. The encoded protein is CSVDQRQGGETQYF.

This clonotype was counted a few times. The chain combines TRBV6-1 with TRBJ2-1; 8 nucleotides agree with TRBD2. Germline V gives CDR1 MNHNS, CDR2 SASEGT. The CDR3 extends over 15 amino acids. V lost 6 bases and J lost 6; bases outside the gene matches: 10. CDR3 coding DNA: TGTGCCAGCAGCCCCGCCTGGACTAGCATCAATGAGCAGTTCTTC. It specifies CASSPAWTSINEQFF.

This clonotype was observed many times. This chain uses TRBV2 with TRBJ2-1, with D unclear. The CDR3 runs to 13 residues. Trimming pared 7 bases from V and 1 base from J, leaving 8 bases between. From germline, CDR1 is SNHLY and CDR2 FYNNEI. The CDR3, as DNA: TGTGCCAGCAAGGCTAGTTCCTACAATGAGCAGTTCTTC. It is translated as CASKASSYNEQFF. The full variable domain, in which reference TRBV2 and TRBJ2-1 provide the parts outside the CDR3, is EPEVTQTPSHQVTQMGQEVILRCVPISNHLYFYWYRQILGQKVEFLVSFYNNEISEKSEIFDDQFSVERPDGSNFTLKIRSTKLEDSAMYFCASKASSYNEQFFGPGTRLTVL.